This is a list of T cell receptor beta chains from one sample in a study of blood T cell repertoires in COVID-19. The table came from immunoSEQ multiplex PCR; TCRdb's copy has only in-frame clones and leaves some out. This sample has some 51,000 clones, with about nine tenths found just once. Input material: peripheral blood. The receptors come from a man aged 35-49 years with acute or convalescent COVID-19. CDR3s include the opening cysteine and the closing phenylalanine or tryptophan. A D gene is named only where the DNA matches it firmly. Where a row states a size, it is once, few, many or the class of an expanded clone; other rows omit it.

clone_size: once; v_call: TRBV7-2; j_call: TRBJ2-7; d_call: NA; cdr3_length: 15; cdr3_nt: TGTGCCAGCAGCTTGACAGGCCGCCTCACCTACGAGCAGTACTTC; cdr3_aa: CASSLTGRLTYEQYF
clone_size: NA; v_call: TRBV9; j_call: TRBJ1-4; d_call: NA; cdr3_length: 14; cdr3_nt: TGTGCCAGCAGCGTAGGGGCCGTTAATGAAAAACTGTTTTTT; cdr3_aa: CASSVGAVNEKLFF
clone_size: NA; v_call: TRBV29-1; j_call: TRBJ1-2; d_call: NA; cdr3_length: 13; cdr3_nt: TGCAGCGTTGAACCCCGCACAGCTGCGGGCTACACCTTC; cdr3_aa: CSVEPRTAAGYTF
clone_size: NA; v_call: TRBV27; j_call: TRBJ2-6; d_call: TRBD1; cdr3_length: 17; cdr3_nt: TGTGCCAGCCGGTACGGGACAGGTGGCTCTGGGGCCAACGTCCTGACTTTC; cdr3_aa: CASRYGTGGSGANVLTF
clone_size: NA; v_call: TRBV5-5; j_call: TRBJ2-2; d_call: TRBD2; cdr3_length: 17; cdr3_nt: TGTGCCAGCAGCTTGGTGGGGCTAGCGGGGAACACCGGGGAGCTGTTTTTT; cdr3_aa: CASSLVGLAGNTGELFF
clone_size: NA; v_call: TRBV5-1; j_call: TRBJ2-7; d_call: NA; cdr3_length: 16; cdr3_nt: TGCGCCAGCAGCTTGGTTGGACTGCCCTCCTCCTACGAGCAGTACTTC; cdr3_aa: CASSLVGLPSSYEQYF
clone_size: NA; v_call: TRBV24-1; j_call: TRBJ1-1; d_call: NA; cdr3_length: 12; cdr3_nt: TGTGCCACCCGGGGACAGAACACTGAAGCTTTCTTT; cdr3_aa: CATRGQNTEAFF
clone_size: once; v_call: TRBV24-1; j_call: TRBJ2-3; d_call: TRBD2; cdr3_length: 17; cdr3_nt: TGTGCCACCAGTGAACATCCGGGACTAGCGGGAGTGGATACGCAGTATTTT; cdr3_aa: CATSEHPGLAGVDTQYF
clone_size: NA; v_call: TRBV18; j_call: TRBJ2-1; d_call: TRBD2; cdr3_length: 16; cdr3_nt: TGTGCCAGCTCACCATGGAGGGGACTAGCGGGTGATGAGCAGTTCTTC; cdr3_aa: CASSPWRGLAGDEQFF
clone_size: NA; v_call: TRBV6-5; j_call: TRBJ2-7; d_call: TRBD1; cdr3_length: 13; cdr3_nt: TGTGCCAGCCCGGGGCAGGGGGCGTACGAGCAGTACTTC; cdr3_aa: CASPGQGAYEQYF
clone_size: NA; v_call: TRBV7-9; j_call: TRBJ2-1; d_call: TRBD2; cdr3_length: 16; cdr3_nt: TGTGCCAGCAGCTTCAAGGGGCTAGCGGGAGGCAGTGGGCAGTTCTTC; cdr3_aa: CASSFKGLAGGSGQFF
clone_size: NA; v_call: TRBV24-1; j_call: TRBJ2-1; d_call: TRBD2; cdr3_length: 17; cdr3_nt: TGTGCCACCAGTGACGGACTAGCGGGAGGGCTAGCCAATGAGCAGTTCTTC; cdr3_aa: CATSDGLAGGLANEQFF
clone_size: NA; v_call: TRBV25-1; j_call: TRBJ2-7; d_call: NA; cdr3_length: 15; cdr3_nt: TGTGCCAGCAGTGCTTTTCCTAGCGAAACCTACGAGCAGTACTTC; cdr3_aa: CASSAFPSETYEQYF
clone_size: NA; v_call: TRBV18; j_call: TRBJ2-4; d_call: TRBD1; cdr3_length: 18; cdr3_nt: TGTGCCAGCTCACCTGCTACTAGACAGGGGAGGGCCAAAAACATTCAGTACTTC; cdr3_aa: CASSPATRQGRAKNIQYF
clone_size: NA; v_call: TRBV11-3; j_call: TRBJ1-2; d_call: NA; cdr3_length: 15; cdr3_nt: TGTGCCAGCAGCCCGTCTTGGACAGAGGTTTATGGCTACACCTTC; cdr3_aa: CASSPSWTEVYGYTF
clone_size: NA; v_call: TRBV7-2; j_call: TRBJ1-1; d_call: NA; cdr3_length: 13; cdr3_nt: TGTGCCAGCAGCCCGCGCATGAACACTGAAGCTTTCTTT; cdr3_aa: CASSPRMNTEAFF
clone_size: NA; v_call: TRBV6-5; j_call: TRBJ1-1; d_call: NA; cdr3_length: 13; cdr3_nt: TGTGCCAGCACCGGCGGAGTGAACACTGAAGCTTTCTTT; cdr3_aa: CASTGGVNTEAFF
clone_size: NA; v_call: TRBV11-3; j_call: TRBJ2-1; d_call: TRBD1; cdr3_length: 14; cdr3_nt: TGTGCCAGCAGCACGCGGACAGGACAAAATGAGCAGTTCTTC; cdr3_aa: CASSTRTGQNEQFF
clone_size: NA; v_call: TRBV10-1; j_call: TRBJ2-1; d_call: NA; cdr3_length: 16; cdr3_nt: TGCGCCAGCAGTGAGTCCGGGTGGGAGATTTACAATGAGCAGTTCTTC; cdr3_aa: CASSESGWEIYNEQFF
clone_size: NA; v_call: TRBV12-5; j_call: TRBJ2-3; d_call: TRBD2; cdr3_length: 13; cdr3_nt: TGTGCTAGTGGTTTTAGCGGGGCAGATACGCAGTATTTT; cdr3_aa: CASGFSGADTQYF